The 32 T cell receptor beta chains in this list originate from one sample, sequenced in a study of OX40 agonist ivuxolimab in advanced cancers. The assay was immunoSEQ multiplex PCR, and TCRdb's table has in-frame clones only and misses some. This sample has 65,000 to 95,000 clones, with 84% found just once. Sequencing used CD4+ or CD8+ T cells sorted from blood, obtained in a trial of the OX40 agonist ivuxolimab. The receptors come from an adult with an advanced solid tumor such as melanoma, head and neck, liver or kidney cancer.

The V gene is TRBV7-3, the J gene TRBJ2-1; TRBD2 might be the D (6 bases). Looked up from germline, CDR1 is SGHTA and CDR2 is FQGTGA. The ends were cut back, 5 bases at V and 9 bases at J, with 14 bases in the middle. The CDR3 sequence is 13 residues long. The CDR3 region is CASSPPTRSEQFF. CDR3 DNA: TGTGCCAGCAGCCCGCCGACTAGAAGTGAGCAGTTCTTC.

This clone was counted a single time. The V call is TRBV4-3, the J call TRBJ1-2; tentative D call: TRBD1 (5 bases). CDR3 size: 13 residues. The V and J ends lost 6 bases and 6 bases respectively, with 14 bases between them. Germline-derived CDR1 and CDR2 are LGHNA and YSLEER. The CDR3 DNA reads TGCGCCAGCAGTCCTACCGGGACGGATGGCTACACCTTC. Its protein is CASSPTGTDGYTF.

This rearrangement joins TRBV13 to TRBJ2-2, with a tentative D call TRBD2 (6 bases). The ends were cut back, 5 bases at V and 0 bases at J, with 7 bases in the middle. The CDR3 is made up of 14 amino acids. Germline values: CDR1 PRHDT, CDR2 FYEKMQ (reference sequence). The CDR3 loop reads CASSREPNTGELFF. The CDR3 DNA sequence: TGTGCCAGCAGCCGGGAGCCGAACACCGGGGAGCTGTTTTTT.

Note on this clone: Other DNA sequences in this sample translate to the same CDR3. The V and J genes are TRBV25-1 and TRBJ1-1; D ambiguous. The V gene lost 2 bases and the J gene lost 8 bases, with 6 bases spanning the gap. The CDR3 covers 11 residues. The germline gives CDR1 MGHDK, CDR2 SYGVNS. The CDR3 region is CASSEGTEAFF. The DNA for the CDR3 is TGTGCCAGCAGTGAAGGCACCGAAGCTTTCTTT.

CDR3 DNA: TGTGCCAGCAGGAGGACAGTAATCACTGAAGCTTTCTTT. It translates to CASRRTVITEAFF. The rearrangement uses TRBV27 and TRBJ1-1; D is perhaps TRBD1 (6 bases). Deletions cut 6 bases from V and 4 bases from J, with 12 bases between. Germline assignment: CDR1 MNHEY and CDR2 SMNVEV (reference sequence). This CDR3 contains 13 residues.

The CDR3 bases are TGTGCCAGCAGTTTAGGACACCGGGGAGGCACTGAAGCTTTCTTT. This encodes CASSLGHRGGTEAFF. The chain links TRBV28 to TRBJ1-1; D possibly corresponds to TRBD1 (5 bases). V lost 2 bases, J lost 4 bases, and 14 bases lay in between. Germline loops: CDR1 MDHEN, CDR2 SYDVKM. The CDR3 contains 15 residues. Supplemented by reference TRBV28 and TRBJ1-1, the full variable domain reads DVKVTQSSRYLVKRTGEKVFLECVQDMDHENMFWYRQDPGLGLRLIYFSYDVKMKEKGDIPEGYSVSREKKERFSLILESASTNQTSMYLCASSLGHRGGTEAFFGQGTRLTVV.

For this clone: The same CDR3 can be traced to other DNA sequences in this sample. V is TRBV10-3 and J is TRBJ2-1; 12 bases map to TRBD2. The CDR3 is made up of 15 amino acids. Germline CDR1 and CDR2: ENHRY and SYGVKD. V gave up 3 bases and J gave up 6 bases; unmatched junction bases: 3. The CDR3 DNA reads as TGTGCCATCAGTGAACGACTAGCGGGAGTCAATGAGCAGTTCTTC. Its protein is CAISERLAGVNEQFF.

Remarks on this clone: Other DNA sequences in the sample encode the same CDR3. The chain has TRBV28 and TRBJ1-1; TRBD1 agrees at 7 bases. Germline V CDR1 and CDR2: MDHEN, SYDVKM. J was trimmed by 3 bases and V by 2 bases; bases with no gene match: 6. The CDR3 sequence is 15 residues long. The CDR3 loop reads CASSLGGQGDTEAFF. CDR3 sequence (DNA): TGTGCCAGCAGTTTAGGCGGGCAGGGGGACACTGAAGCTTTCTTT.

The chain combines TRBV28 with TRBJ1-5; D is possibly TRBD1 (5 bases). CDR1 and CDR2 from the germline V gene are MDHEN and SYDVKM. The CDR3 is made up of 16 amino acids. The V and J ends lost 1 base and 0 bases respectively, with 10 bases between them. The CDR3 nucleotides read TGTGCCAGCAGTTTATCCAGGGTGGATAGCAATCAGCCCCAGCATTTT. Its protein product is CASSLSRVDSNQPQHF.

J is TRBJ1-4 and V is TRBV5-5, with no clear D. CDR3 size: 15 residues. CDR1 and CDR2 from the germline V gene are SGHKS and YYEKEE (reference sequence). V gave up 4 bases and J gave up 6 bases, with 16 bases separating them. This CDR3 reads CASSPRTRDDEKLFF. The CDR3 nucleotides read TGTGCCAGCAGCCCAAGGACGCGGGATGATGAAAAACTGTTTTTT.

Written as DNA, the CDR3 is TGTGCCAGTAGTATTTCTAGCGGGGGCTCCTACAATGAGCAGTTCTTC. This gives the protein CASSISSGGSYNEQFF. This chain links TRBV19 with TRBJ2-1, with 10 bases that match TRBD2. The CDR3 contains 16 residues. In germline, CDR1 is LNHDA, CDR2 SQIVND (reference sequence). V trimming: 3 bases; J trimming: 0 bases; junction bases outside the gene matches: 2.

The CDR3 sequence: CASSLPGTGPLNTEAFF. CDR3 sequence (DNA): TGTGCCAGCAGTCTACCCGGGACAGGTCCCCTGAACACTGAAGCTTTCTTT. This chain connects TRBV28 to TRBJ1-1; 8 positions agree with TRBD1. The CDR3 is 17 residues long. CDR1 MDHEN and CDR2 SYDVKM come from the germline V gene. Trimming removed 5 bases from V and 0 bases from J; junction bases left unmatched: 11.

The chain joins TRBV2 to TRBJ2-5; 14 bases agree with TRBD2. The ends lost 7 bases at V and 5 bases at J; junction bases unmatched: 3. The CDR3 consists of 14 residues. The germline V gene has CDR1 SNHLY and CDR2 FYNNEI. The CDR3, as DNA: TGTGCCAGCACCGGACTAGCGGGAGGCGAGACCCAGTACTTC. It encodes CASTGLAGGETQYF.

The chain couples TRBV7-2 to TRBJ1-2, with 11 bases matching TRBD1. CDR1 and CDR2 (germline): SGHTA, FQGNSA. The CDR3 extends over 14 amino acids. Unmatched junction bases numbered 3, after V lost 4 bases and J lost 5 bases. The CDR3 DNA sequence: TGTGCCAGCAGCTCCGGGACAGGGGGGTATGGCTACACCTTC. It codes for CASSSGTGGYGYTF.

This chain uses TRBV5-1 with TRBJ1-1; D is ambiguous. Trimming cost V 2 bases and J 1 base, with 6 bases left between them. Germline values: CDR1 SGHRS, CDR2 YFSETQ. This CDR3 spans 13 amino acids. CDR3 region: CASSLAGNTEAFF. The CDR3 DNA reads TGCGCCAGCAGCTTAGCAGGGAACACTGAAGCTTTCTTT.

CDR3 in amino acids: CASRKGLAVADTQYF. The CDR3 DNA sequence: TGTGCCAGCAGAAAGGGACTAGCGGTGGCAGATACGCAGTATTTT. The chain combines TRBV28 with TRBJ2-3; 11 nucleotides agree with TRBD2. V gave up 6 bases and J gave up 4 bases; unmatched junction bases: 6. Germline CDR1 MDHEN, CDR2 SYDVKM. This CDR3 region has 15 residues.

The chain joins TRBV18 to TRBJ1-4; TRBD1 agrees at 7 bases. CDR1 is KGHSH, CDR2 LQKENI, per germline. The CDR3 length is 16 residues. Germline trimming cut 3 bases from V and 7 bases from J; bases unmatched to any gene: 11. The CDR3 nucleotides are TGTGCCAGCTCACCCTTCGAGGGGGCGAGTGGTGAAAAACTGTTTTTT. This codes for CASSPFEGASGEKLFF.

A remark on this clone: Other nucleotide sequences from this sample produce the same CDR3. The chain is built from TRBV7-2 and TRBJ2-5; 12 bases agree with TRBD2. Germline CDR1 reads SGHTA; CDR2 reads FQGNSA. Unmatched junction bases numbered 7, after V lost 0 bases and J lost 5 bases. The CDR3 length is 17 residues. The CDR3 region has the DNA TGTGCCAGCAGCTTAGCGGCTAGCGGGGGGGCAGGGGAGACCCAGTACTTC. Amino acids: CASSLAASGGAGETQYF.

The DNA of the CDR3 is TGCGCCAGCAGCATTATCCCCCAGACGGAAAGGACCCAGTACTTC. It encodes CASSIIPQTERTQYF. This chain uses TRBV5-1 with TRBJ2-5; D is unclear. V was cut by 4 bases and J by 7 bases, with 20 bases left in between. The germline CDR1 and CDR2 sequences are SGHRS and YFSETQ. CDR3 length: 15 residues.

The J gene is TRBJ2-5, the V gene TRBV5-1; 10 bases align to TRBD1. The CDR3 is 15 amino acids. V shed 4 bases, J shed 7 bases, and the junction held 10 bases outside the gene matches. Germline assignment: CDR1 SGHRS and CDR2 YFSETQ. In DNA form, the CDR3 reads TGCGCCAGCAGCACCCTCGGACAGGGGGAAGGGACCCAGTACTTC. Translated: CASSTLGQGEGTQYF.

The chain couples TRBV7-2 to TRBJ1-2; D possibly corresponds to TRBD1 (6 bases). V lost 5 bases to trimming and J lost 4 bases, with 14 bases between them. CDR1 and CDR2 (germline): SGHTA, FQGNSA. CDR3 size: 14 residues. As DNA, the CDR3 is TGTGCCAGCAGCGCCCGGGACATTATCTATGGCTACACCTTC. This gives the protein CASSARDIIYGYTF.

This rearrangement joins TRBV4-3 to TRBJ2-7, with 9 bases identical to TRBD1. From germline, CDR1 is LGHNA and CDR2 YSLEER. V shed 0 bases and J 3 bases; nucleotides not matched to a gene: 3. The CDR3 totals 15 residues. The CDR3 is CASSQDRTGDYEQYF. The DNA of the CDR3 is TGCGCCAGCAGCCAAGACCGGACAGGGGACTACGAGCAGTACTTC.

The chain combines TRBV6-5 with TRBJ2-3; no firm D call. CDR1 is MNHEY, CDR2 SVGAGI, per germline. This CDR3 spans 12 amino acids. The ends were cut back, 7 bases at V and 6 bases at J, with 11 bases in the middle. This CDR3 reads CASTNRWDTQYF. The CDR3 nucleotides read TGTGCCAGCACCAACAGATGGGATACGCAGTATTTT.

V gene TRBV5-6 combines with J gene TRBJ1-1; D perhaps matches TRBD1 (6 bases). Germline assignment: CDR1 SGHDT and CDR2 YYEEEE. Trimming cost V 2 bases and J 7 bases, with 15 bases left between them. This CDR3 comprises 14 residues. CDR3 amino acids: CASSLGTLVGEAFF. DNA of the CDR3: TGTGCCAGCAGCTTAGGGACACTAGTGGGTGAAGCTTTCTTT.

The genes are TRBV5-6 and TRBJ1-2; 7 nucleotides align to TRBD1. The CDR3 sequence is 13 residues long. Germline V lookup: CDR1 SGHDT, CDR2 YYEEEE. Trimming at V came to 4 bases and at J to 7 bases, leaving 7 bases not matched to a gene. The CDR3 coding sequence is TGTGCCAGCAGCCCGGGACAGTTCGGTGGCTACACCTTC. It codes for CASSPGQFGGYTF.

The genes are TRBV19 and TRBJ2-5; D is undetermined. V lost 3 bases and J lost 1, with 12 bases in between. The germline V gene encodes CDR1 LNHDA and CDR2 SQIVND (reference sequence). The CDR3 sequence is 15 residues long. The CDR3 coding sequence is TGTGCCAGTAGTATGGGTGAGGCCCGCCAAGAGACCCAGTACTTC. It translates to CASSMGEARQETQYF.

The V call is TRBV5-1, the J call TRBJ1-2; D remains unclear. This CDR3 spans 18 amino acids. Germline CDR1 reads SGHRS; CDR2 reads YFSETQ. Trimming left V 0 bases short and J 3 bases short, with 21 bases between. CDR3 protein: CASSLGGKAPPGDYGYTF. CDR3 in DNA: TGCGCCAGCAGCTTGGGTGGAAAGGCCCCCCCCGGGGACTATGGCTACACCTTC.

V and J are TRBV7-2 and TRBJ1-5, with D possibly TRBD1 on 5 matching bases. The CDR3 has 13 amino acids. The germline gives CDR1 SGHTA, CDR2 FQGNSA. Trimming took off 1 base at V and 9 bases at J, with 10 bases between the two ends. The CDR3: CASSLETDGPQHF. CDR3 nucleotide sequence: TGTGCCAGCAGCTTAGAGACAGACGGGCCCCAGCATTTT.

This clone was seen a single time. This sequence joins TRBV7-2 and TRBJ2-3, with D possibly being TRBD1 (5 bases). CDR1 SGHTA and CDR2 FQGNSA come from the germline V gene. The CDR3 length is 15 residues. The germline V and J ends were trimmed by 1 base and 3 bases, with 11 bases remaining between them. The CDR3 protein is CASSLDPTATDTQYF. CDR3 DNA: TGTGCCAGCAGCTTAGATCCGACAGCTACAGATACGCAGTATTTT.

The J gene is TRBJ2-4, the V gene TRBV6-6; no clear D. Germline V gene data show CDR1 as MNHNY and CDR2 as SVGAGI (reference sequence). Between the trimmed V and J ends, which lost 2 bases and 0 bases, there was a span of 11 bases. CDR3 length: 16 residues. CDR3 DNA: TGTGCCAGCAGTTACGGGCAGTCACTAGCCAAAAACATTCAGTACTTC. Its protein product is CASSYGQSLAKNIQYF.

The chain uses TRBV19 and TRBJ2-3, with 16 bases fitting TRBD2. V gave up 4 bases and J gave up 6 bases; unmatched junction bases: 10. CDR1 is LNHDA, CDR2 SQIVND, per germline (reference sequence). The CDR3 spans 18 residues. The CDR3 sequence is CASSNSGLAGGPRDTQYF. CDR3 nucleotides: TGTGCCAGTAGTAATTCGGGACTAGCGGGGGGGCCGCGGGATACGCAGTATTTT.

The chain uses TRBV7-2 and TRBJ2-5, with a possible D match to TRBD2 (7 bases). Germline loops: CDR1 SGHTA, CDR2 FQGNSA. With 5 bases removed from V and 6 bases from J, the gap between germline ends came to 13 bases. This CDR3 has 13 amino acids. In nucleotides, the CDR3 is TGTGCCAGCAGCCCCGCCGGGGGGCAGACCCAGTACTTC. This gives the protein CASSPAGGQTQYF.